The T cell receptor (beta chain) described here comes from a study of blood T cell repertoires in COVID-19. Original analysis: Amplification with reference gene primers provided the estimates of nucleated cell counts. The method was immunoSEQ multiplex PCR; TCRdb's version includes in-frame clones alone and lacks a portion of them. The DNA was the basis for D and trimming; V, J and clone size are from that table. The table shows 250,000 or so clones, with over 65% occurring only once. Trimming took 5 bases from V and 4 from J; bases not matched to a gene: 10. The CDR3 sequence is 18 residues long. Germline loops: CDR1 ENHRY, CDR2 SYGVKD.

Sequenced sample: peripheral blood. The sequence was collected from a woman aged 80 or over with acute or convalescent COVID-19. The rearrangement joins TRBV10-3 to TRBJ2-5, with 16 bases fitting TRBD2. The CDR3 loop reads CAISSGTSGRGVGETQYF. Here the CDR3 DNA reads TGTGCCATCAGTTCCGGGACTAGCGGGAGGGGAGTTGGAGAGACCCAGTACTTC.